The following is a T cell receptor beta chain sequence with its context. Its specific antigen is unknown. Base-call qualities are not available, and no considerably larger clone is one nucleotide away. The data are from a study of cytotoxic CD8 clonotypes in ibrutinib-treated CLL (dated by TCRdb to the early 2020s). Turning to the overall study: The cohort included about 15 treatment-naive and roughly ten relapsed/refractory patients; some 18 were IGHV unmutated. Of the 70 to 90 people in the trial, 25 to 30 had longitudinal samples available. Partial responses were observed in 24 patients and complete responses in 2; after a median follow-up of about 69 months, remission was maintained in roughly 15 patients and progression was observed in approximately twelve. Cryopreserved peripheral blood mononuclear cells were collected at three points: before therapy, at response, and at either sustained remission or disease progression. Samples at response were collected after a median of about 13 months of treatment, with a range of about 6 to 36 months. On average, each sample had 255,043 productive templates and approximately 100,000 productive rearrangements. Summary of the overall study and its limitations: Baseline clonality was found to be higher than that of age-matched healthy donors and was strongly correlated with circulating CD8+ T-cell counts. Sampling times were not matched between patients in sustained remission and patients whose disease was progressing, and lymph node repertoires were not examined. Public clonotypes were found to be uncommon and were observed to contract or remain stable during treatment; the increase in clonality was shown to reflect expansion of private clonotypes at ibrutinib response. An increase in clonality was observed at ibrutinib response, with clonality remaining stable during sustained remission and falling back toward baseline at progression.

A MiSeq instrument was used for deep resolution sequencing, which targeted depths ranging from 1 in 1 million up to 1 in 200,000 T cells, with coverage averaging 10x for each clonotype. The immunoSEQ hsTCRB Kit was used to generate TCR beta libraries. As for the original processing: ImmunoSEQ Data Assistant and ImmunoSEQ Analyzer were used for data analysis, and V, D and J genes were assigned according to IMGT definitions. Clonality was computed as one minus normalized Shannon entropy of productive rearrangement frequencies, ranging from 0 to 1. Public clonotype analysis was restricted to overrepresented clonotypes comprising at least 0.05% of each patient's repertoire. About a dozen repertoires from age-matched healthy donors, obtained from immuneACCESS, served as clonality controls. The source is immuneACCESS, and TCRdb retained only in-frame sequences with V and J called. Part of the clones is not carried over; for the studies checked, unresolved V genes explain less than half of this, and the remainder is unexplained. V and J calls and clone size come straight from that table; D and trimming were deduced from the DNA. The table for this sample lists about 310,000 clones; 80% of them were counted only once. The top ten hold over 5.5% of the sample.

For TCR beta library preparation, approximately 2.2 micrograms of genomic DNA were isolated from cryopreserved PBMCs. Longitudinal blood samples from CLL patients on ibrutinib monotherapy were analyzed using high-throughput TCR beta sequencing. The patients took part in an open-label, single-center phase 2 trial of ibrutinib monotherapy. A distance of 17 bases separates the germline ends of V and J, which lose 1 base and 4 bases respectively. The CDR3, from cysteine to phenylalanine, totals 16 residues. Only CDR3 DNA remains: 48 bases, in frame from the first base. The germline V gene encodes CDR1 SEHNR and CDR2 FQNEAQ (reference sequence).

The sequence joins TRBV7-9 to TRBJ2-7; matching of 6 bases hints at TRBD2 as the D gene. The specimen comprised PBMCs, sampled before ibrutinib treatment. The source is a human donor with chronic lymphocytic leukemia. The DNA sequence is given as TGTGCCAGCAGCTTAGTCTCGGGGGAAAGGAGTTACGAGCAGTACTTC. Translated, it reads CASSLVSGERSYEQYF.